These 28 T cell receptor beta chains originate from one sample sequenced in a study of T cells in Graves' hyperthyroidism and ophthalmopathy. Using RNA transcripts as the source, TCR beta CDR3 regions were amplified. The TCR CDR3 was amplified in a first-round RT-PCR using the HTBI primer set. TCRdb re-analysed the multiplex PCR reads in MiXCR, keeping a single row per CDR3 protein. The sample has nearly 600,000 distinct CDR3 sequences; 13% to 15% are singletons. Specimen: blood. These TCRs come from a woman younger than 30 with Graves' ophthalmopathy.

This clonotype was observed many times. The chain is built from TRBV7-2 and TRBJ2-7, with D possibly TRBD2 on 5 matching bases. V lost 4 bases and J 12 bases, leaving 13 bases between the germline ends. Germline CDR1 and CDR2: SGHTA and FQGNSA. The CDR3 loop spans 11 amino acids. The CDR3 DNA reads TGTGCCAGCAGCTCCGGATTCCGGGGGTACTTC. Encoded protein: CASSSGFRGYF.

In its sample, this clonotype was seen once. The chain uses TRBV19 and TRBJ1-1; D unresolved. The germline V and J ends were trimmed by 6 bases and 6 bases, with 11 bases remaining between them. The CDR3 is 12 residues long. Germline CDR1 is LNHDA and CDR2 is SQIVND (reference sequence). The CDR3 reads CASSTTLAEAFF. CDR3 DNA: TGTGCCAGTAGCACGACCTTAGCTGAAGCTTTCTTT.

This clonotype was observed at least ten times. The V and J genes are TRBV20-1 and TRBJ1-5, with D unresolved. Trimming pared 0 bases from V and 6 bases from J, leaving 9 bases between. The CDR3 is 13 amino acids. In germline, CDR1 is DFQATT, CDR2 SNEGSKA (reference sequence). The CDR3 sequence is CSARESWGQPQHF. As DNA, the CDR3 is TGCAGTGCTAGAGAGAGTTGGGGTCAGCCCCAGCATTTT.

This clonotype turned up a few times. The chain combines TRBV6-1 with TRBJ1-1; 9 positions agree with TRBD1. The CDR3 runs to 16 residues. Germline trimming cut 5 bases from V and 3 bases from J; bases unmatched to any gene: 10. Germline V gene lookup returns CDR1 MNHNS and CDR2 SASEGT. CDR3 bases: TGTGCCAGCAGTAATCCGGGGACAGGGCCCGACACTGAAGCTTTCTTT. Translated: CASSNPGTGPDTEAFF.

This clonotype showed up many times. J is TRBJ2-1 and V is TRBV7-9; D is uncertain. Germline CDR1 reads SEHNR; CDR2 reads FQNEAQ (reference sequence). The length of the CDR3 is 15 residues. Trimming cost V 0 bases and J 2 bases, with 8 bases left between them. This CDR3 is CASSLAELTYNEQFF. CDR3 nucleotide sequence: TGTGCCAGCAGCTTAGCAGAACTAACCTACAATGAGCAGTTCTTC. Full variable domain (rest looked up from reference TRBV7-9 and TRBJ2-1): DTGVSQNPRHKITKRGQNVTFRCDPISEHNRLYWYRQTLGQGPEFLTYFQNEAQLEKSRLLSDRFSAERPKGSFSTLEIQRTEQGDSAMYLCASSLAELTYNEQFFGPGTRLTVL.

The sample holds many counts of this clonotype. This chain links TRBV12-3 or TRBV12-4 with TRBJ2-2, with D perhaps TRBD1 (10 bases). Trimming removed 7 bases at V and 7 bases at J, with 31 bases between. The CDR3 is 19 amino acids. DNA for the CDR3: TGTGCCAGCATCCATCGACAGGGGGCGGCTAGCGGGAACGTCGGGGAGCTGTTTTTT. This codes for CASIHRQGAASGNVGELFF.

V usage is TRBV2 and J usage is TRBJ1-2, with a tentative D call TRBD1 (5 bases). The V gene's germline CDR1 is SNHLY and CDR2 FYNNEI. This CDR3 has 14 amino acids. Trimming pared 5 bases from V and 5 bases from J, leaving 15 bases between. CDR3 amino acids: CASSQGAMEYGYTF. The CDR3 region has the DNA TGTGCCAGCAGTCAGGGCGCGATGGAGTATGGCTACACCTTC.

This clonotype was recorded many times. The J gene is TRBJ1-3, the V gene TRBV2; the D gene is possibly TRBD1 (5 bases). Trimming took 7 bases from V and 3 from J, leaving 13 bases between them. Germline CDR1 is SNHLY and CDR2 is FYNNEI. The CDR3 consists of 14 residues. CDR3 in DNA: TGTGCCAGCACCATGGGGCAGGGTGGAAACACCATATATTTT. Translating it yields CASTMGQGGNTIYF.

This clonotype was detected ten times or more. The V gene is TRBV2, the J gene TRBJ2-3, with a weak D call TRBD2 (6 bases). Deletions cut 6 bases from V and 1 base from J, with 14 bases between. This CDR3 comprises 15 residues. The germline gives CDR1 SNHLY, CDR2 FYNNEI. The CDR3 spells CASRRGAGGTDTQYF. The CDR3, as DNA: TGTGCCAGCAGGCGGGGAGCCGGGGGCACAGATACGCAGTATTTT. Filled out from reference TRBV2 and TRBJ2-3, the complete variable domain reads EPEVTQTPSHQVTQMGQEVILRCVPISNHLYFYWYRQILGQKVEFLVSFYNNEISEKSEIFDDQFSVERPDGSNFTLKIRSTKLEDSAMYFCASRRGAGGTDTQYFGPGTRLTVL.

This clonotype was observed many times. This chain connects TRBV5-4 to TRBJ2-1, with 10 positions matching TRBD2. The CDR3 runs to 16 residues. The germline CDR1 and CDR2 sequences are SGHNT and YYREEE (reference sequence). J lost 4 bases, V lost 0 bases, and 4 bases had no gene match. The CDR3 here is CASSLDRTSGYNEQFF. The CDR3 nucleotides are TGTGCCAGCAGCTTGGATAGGACTAGCGGTTACAATGAGCAGTTCTTC.

Ten or more counts support this clonotype. This chain connects TRBV27 to TRBJ2-7; a possible D gene is TRBD1 (5 bases). The germline V and J ends were trimmed by 5 bases and 0 bases, with 14 bases remaining between them. The CDR3 loop spans 15 amino acids. In germline, CDR1 is MNHEY, CDR2 SMNVEV (reference sequence). This CDR3 is CASSPRQIPSYEQYF. CDR3 coding DNA: TGTGCCAGCAGTCCGAGACAGATTCCCTCCTACGAGCAGTACTTC.

The sample holds many counts of this clonotype. The J gene is TRBJ2-3, the V gene TRBV20-1; 14 bases agree with TRBD2. This CDR3 is built from 17 residues. J lost 6 bases, V lost 6 bases, and 14 bases had no gene match. Germline V gives CDR1 DFQATT, CDR2 SNEGSKA (reference sequence). The CDR3: CSASTPGLAGAGDTQYF. CDR3 nucleotides: TGCAGTGCCTCGACTCCGGGACTAGCGGGAGCGGGGGATACGCAGTATTTT.

The table lists this clonotype with many counts. The V call is TRBV20-1, the J call TRBJ1-2; perhaps TRBD1 as D (5 bases). This CDR3 is 14 amino acids long. V gave up 3 bases and J gave up 1 base, with 12 bases separating them. Germline V gene sequence: CDR1 DFQATT, CDR2 SNEGSKA (reference sequence). Written as DNA, the CDR3 is TGCAGTGCTAGCCTCGGGGGGGATAACTATGGCTACACCTTC. As protein: CSASLGGDNYGYTF.

This clonotype turned up a few times. The V and J genes are TRBV6-1 and TRBJ2-5, with D possibly being TRBD2 (7 bases). Trimming took off 8 bases at V and 6 bases at J, with 13 bases between the two ends. CDR3 size: 12 residues. The germline V gene has CDR1 MNHNS and CDR2 SASEGT. This CDR3 reads CASEGEGKTQYF. CDR3 DNA sequence: TGTGCCAGCGAGGGGGAGGGAAAGACCCAGTACTTC.

This clonotype was recorded once. The chain employs TRBV4-3 and TRBJ2-1, with D unclear. There are 16 residues in the CDR3. V lost 0 bases, J lost 6 bases, and 15 bases lay in between. Per the germline V gene, CDR1 is LGHNA and CDR2 is YSLEER. CDR3 sequence reads: CASSQDRSRLGNEQFF. The CDR3 bases are TGCGCCAGCAGCCAAGATAGGTCGCGGTTAGGCAATGAGCAGTTCTTC.

This clonotype was seen a handful of times. The rearrangement joins TRBV12-3 or TRBV12-4 to TRBJ1-2; 7 bases agree with TRBD1. V lost 4 bases to trimming and J lost 4 bases; unmatched junction nucleotides: 6. The CDR3 is 14 amino acids. The CDR3 here is CASSSADRAYGYTF. CDR3 DNA sequence: TGTGCCAGCAGTTCAGCAGACAGGGCCTATGGCTACACCTTC.

This clonotype was observed a handful of times. V is TRBV7-6 and J is TRBJ2-4; D is unclear. V shed 9 bases and J shed 1 base, with 13 bases lying between them. In germline, CDR1 is SGHVS, CDR2 FNYEAQ. The CDR3 contains 14 residues. In DNA form, the CDR3 reads TGTGCCAGGGGCCTTGGGGTTGCCAAAAACATTCAGTACTTC. Translation: CARGLGVAKNIQYF.

The CDR3 region is CASRSGTGNEAFF. For the CDR3, the DNA is TGTGCCAGTAGATCCGGGACTGGGAATGAAGCTTTCTTT. V is TRBV19 and J is TRBJ1-1; D is perhaps TRBD1 (5 bases). The CDR3 has 13 amino acids. The V end lost 6 bases, the J end lost 7 bases, and 15 bases lay between the germline ends. The germline V gene has CDR1 LNHDA and CDR2 SQIVND (reference sequence).

This clonotype has only a few counts. This chain joins TRBV28 and TRBJ1-2; D remains ambiguous. Per the germline V gene, CDR1 is MDHEN and CDR2 is SYDVKM. The V end was cut by 3 bases, the J end by 7 bases, with 6 bases between. The CDR3 runs to 11 residues. CDR3 protein: CASSFSAGYTF. The CDR3 bases are TGTGCCAGCAGTTTTTCGGCTGGCTACACCTTC.

This clonotype was observed at least ten times. V and J are TRBV12-3 or TRBV12-4 and TRBJ2-1; TRBD2 aligns across 10 bases. V trimming: 3 bases; J trimming: 6 bases; junction bases outside the gene matches: 11. CDR3 length: 17 residues. Here the CDR3 reads CASSFPILAGVANEQFF. The CDR3 DNA reads as TGTGCCAGCAGTTTTCCCATTCTAGCGGGAGTAGCCAATGAGCAGTTCTTC.

This clonotype showed up just a few times. This chain joins TRBV12-3 or TRBV12-4 and TRBJ2-2; D ambiguous. The CDR3 runs 13 residues. The V and J ends lost 2 bases and 5 bases respectively, with 6 bases between them. CDR3 sequence (DNA): TGTGCCAGCAGTTTACTCGAGACCGGGGAGCTGTTTTTT. This codes for CASSLLETGELFF.

The table lists this clonotype with a few counts. The gene calls are TRBV4-3 and TRBJ2-4, with 7 bases identical to TRBD1. V lost 4 bases to trimming and J lost 0 bases; unmatched junction nucleotides: 12. This CDR3 spans 18 amino acids. CDR1 LGHNA and CDR2 YSLEER come from the germline V gene. The CDR3 region is CASSLFYRGGLAKNIQYF. CDR3 bases: TGCGCCAGCAGCCTCTTTTATCGAGGGGGCTTAGCCAAAAACATTCAGTACTTC.

In its sample, this clonotype was seen a few times. V gene TRBV19 combines with J gene TRBJ2-1; TRBD2 matches 8 bases. V dropped 1 base and J dropped 9; count of bases not matched to a gene: 8. The CDR3 is 15 residues long. Germline lookup yields CDR1 LNHDA and CDR2 SQIVND (reference sequence). This CDR3 is CASSIGAGELGEQFF. DNA for the CDR3: TGTGCCAGTAGTATAGGAGCGGGAGAATTAGGTGAGCAGTTCTTC.

This chain uses TRBV19 with TRBJ2-3; no definite D call. Trimming removed 6 bases from V and 1 base from J, with 11 bases in between. This CDR3 spans 14 amino acids. Germline assignment: CDR1 LNHDA and CDR2 SQIVND (reference sequence). The CDR3 spells CASRTQSGTDTQYF. CDR3 bases: TGTGCCAGTAGAACTCAAAGCGGCACAGATACGCAGTATTTT. The full variable domain, in which reference TRBV19 and TRBJ2-3 provide the parts outside the CDR3, is DGGITQSPKYLFRKEGQNVTLSCEQNLNHDAMYWYRQDPGQGLRLIYYSQIVNDFQKGDIAEGYSVSREKKESFPLTVTSAQKNPTAFYLCASRTQSGTDTQYFGPGTRLTVL.

This clonotype showed up many times. V usage is TRBV19 and J usage is TRBJ2-1; D may be TRBD2 (6 bases). Deletions cut 7 bases from V and 0 bases from J, with 13 bases between. Germline lookup yields CDR1 LNHDA and CDR2 SQIVND (reference sequence). The CDR3 length is 15 residues. The CDR3 nucleotides are TGTGCCAGTATACTCGGGAGTCTCTCCTACAATGAGCAGTTCTTC. Protein sequence: CASILGSLSYNEQFF.

There are many counts of this clonotype. This chain uses TRBV28 with TRBJ2-7; no reliable D call. Germline V gene data show CDR1 as MDHEN and CDR2 as SYDVKM. Trimming removed 3 bases from V and 7 bases from J, with 16 bases in between. The CDR3 has 14 residues. CDR3 protein: CASSLDFLLGEQYF. CDR3 DNA: TGTGCCAGCAGTTTGGATTTTCTCCTCGGGGAGCAGTACTTC.

V gene TRBV7-6 combines with J gene TRBJ2-1; 9 bases align to TRBD1. Losses at the gene ends were 1 base for V and 3 bases for J; bases not matched to a gene: 4. Germline V gene data show CDR1 as SGHVS and CDR2 as FNYEAQ. This CDR3 is 16 amino acids long. The CDR3 sequence: CASSLGGTGNYNEQFF. Written as DNA, the CDR3 is TGTGCCAGCAGCTTAGGTGGGACAGGGAACTACAATGAGCAGTTCTTC.

A remark on this clonotype: With a much larger clone just one base away, this may be a read error. The chain recombines TRBV27 with TRBJ1-1; D uncertain. The CDR3 is made up of 12 amino acids. In germline, CDR1 is MNHEY, CDR2 SMNVEV (reference sequence). CDR3 in DNA: TGTGACAGCAGCTCCGTTGATCTTGAAGCTTTCTTT. Translating gives CDSSSVDLEAFF.